This TCR beta chain was observed in a study of blood T cell repertoires in COVID-19. Study overall: The United States, Italy and Spain were the sources of the acute and convalescent COVID-19 samples.

Those who participated ranged in age from roughly 18 to 90 years and resided in under 25 US areas. Participant reports of clinical history set cohort assignment. The sample holds a few counts of this clone. Distinct nucleotide sequences in the sample also encode this CDR3. Under the authors' procedure: It was from reference gene primer amplification that nucleated cell counts were estimated. Here immunoSEQ multiplex PCR was the method, and the copy in TCRdb shows in-frame clones only, minus some. V and J calls and clone size come straight from that table; D and trimming were deduced from the DNA. The data show over 250,000 clones, with around 90% seen just once and around 1% held by the top ten. Trimming took 0 bases from V and 1 from J, leaving 4 bases between them. The CDR3 has 13 amino acids. Looked up from germline, CDR1 is SGHTA and CDR2 is FQGNSA.

The clonotype originates from a woman aged 30 to 39 who had recovered from COVID-19. Sequenced input: PBMCs or T cells enriched from blood (not recorded which). The chain combines TRBV7-2 with TRBJ2-7, with D unclear. The CDR3 reads CASSLAESYEQYF. The CDR3 DNA reads as TGTGCCAGCAGCTTAGCCGAGTCCTACGAGCAGTACTTC.